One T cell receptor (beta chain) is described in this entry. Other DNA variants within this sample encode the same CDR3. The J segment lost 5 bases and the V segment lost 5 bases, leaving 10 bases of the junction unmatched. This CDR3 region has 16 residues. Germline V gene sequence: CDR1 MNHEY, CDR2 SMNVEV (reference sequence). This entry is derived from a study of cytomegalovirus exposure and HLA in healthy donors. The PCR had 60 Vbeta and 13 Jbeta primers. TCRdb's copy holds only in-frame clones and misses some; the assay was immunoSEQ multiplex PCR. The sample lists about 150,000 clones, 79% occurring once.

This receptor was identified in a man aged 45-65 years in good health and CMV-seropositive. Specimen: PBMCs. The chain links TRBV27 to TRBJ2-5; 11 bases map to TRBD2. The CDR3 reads CASSPRLAGGGETQYF. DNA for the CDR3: TGTGCCAGCAGTCCGCGCCTAGCGGGAGGTGGGGAGACCCAGTACTTC.